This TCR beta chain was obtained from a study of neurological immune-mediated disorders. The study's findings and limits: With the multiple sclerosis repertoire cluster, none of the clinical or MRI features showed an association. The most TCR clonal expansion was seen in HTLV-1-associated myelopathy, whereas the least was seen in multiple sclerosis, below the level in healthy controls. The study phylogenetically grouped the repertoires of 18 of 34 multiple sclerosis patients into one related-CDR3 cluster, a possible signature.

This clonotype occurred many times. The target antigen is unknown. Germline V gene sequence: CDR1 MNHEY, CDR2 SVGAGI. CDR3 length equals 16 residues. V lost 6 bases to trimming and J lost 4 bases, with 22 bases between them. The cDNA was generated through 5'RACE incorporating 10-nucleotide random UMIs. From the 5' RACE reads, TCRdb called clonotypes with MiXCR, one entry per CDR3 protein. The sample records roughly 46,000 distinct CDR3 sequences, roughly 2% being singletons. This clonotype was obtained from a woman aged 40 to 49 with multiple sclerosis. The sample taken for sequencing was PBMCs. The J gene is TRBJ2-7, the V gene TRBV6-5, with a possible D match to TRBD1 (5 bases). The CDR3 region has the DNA TGTGCCAGCAGCCGTTCAGGGCGAGTGGGTGAATACGAGCAGTACTTC. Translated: CASSRSGRVGEYEQYF.